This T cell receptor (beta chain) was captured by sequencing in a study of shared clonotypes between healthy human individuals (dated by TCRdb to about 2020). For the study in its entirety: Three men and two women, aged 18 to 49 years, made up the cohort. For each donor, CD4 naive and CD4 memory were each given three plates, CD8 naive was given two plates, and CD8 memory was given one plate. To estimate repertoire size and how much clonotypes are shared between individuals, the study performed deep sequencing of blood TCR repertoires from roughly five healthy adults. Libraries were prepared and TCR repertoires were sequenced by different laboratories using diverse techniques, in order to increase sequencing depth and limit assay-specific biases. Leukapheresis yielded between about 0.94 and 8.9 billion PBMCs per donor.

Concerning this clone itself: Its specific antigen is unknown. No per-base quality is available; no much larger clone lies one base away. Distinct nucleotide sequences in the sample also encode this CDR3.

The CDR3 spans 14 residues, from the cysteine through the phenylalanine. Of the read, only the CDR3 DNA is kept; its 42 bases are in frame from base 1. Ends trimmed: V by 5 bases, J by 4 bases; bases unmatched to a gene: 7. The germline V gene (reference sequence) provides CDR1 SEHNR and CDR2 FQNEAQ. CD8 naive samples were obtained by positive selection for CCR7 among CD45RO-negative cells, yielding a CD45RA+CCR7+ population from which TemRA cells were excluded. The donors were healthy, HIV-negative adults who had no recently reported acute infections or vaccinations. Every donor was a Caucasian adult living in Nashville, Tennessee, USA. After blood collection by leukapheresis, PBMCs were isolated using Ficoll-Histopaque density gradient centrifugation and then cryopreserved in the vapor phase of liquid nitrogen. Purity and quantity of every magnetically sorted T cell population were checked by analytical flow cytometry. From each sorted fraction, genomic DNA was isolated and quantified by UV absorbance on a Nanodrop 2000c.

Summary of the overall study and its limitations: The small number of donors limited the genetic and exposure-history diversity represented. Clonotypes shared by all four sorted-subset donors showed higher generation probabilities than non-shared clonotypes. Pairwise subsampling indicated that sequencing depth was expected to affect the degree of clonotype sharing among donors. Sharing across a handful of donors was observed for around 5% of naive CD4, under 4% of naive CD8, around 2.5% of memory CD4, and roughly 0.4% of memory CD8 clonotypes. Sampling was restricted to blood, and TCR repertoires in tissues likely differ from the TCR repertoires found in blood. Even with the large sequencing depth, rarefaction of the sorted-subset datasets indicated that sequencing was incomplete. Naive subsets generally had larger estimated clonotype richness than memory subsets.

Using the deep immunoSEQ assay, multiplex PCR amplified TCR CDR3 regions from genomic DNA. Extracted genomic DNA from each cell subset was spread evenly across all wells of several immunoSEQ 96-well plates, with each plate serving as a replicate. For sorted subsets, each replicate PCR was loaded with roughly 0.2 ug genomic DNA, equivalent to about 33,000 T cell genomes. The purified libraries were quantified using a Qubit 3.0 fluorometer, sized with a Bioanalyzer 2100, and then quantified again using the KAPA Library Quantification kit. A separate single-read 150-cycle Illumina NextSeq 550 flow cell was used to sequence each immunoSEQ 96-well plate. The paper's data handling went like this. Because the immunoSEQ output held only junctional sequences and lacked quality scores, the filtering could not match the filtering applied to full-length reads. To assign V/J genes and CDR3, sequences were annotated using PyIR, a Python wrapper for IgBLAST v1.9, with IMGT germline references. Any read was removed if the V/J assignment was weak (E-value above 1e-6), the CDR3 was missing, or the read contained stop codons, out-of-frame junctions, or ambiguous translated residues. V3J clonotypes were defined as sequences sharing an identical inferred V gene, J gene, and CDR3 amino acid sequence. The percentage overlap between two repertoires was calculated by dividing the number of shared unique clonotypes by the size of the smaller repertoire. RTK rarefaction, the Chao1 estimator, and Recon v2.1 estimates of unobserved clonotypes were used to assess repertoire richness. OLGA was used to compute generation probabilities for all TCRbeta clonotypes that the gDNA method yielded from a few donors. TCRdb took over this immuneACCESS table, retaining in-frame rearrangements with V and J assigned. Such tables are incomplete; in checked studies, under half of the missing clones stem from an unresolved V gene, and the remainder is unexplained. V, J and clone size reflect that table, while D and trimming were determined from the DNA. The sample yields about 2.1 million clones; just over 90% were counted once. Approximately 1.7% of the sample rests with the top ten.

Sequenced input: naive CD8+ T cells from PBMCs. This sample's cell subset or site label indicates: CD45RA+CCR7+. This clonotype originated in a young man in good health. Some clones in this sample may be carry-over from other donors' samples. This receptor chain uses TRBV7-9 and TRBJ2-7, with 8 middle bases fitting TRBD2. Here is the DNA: TGTGCCAGCAGCCCCGGACTAGCCCCATACGAGCAGTACTTC. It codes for CASSPGLAPYEQYF.